This T cell receptor beta chain stems from a study of blood T cell repertoires in COVID-19. Study context: Samples of COVID-19 (acute and convalescent) were obtained from the United States, Italy and Spain. Sample material is recorded as cDNA or gDNA derived from T cells, B-cell-depleted T cells, or PBMCs.

The sample holds a few counts of this clone. Measured with immunoSEQ multiplex PCR; TCRdb has only the in-frame clones, and not every one. Of fewer than 200,000 clones listed, around four fifths were seen once; the top ten hold 3.5% to 5%. Those enrolled, adults aged roughly 18 to 95 years, came from about two dozen US areas. Allocation to cohorts depended on clinical history reported by the participants. Sequences were obtained from PBMCs or T cells enriched from blood (not recorded which). The receptor comes from a woman in her fifties or sixties who had recovered from COVID-19.

The DNA of the CDR3 is TGTGCCAGCAGTTTCCTAAGGCCGCAGGGGTTGGGTGAAAAACTGTTTTTT. This translates into CASSFLRPQGLGEKLFF. V gene TRBV28 combines with J gene TRBJ1-4; D might be TRBD1 (6 bases). Germline V gene sequence: CDR1 MDHEN, CDR2 SYDVKM. CDR3 length: 17 amino acids. Trimming removed 3 bases at V and 7 bases at J, with 21 bases between.